Listed below are T cell receptor beta chains from one sample, sequenced in a study of CD8+CD57+ T cells in acquired aplastic anemia. Via MiXCR, TCRdb re-called the reads, giving one row per CDR3 protein. Of more than 150,000 distinct CDR3 sequences in the sample, around half were seen once. The sequenced sample was sorted CD4+, CD8+, or CD8+CD57+ T cells (not recorded which) from PBMCs. The receptors originated from a human donor with aplastic anemia. CDR3s include the opening cysteine and the closing phenylalanine or tryptophan. A D gene is named only where the DNA matches it firmly. Where a row states a size, it is once, few, many or the class of an expanded clone; other rows omit it.

-	-	TRBV5-6	TRBJ2-7	CASSLFLVVSEQYF	TGTGCCAGCAGCTTGTTCTTGGTAGTAAGCGAGCAGTACTTC
-	TRBD1	TRBV24-1	TRBJ2-5	CATSDPRTGKQTQYF	TGTGCCACCAGTGACCCAAGGACAGGGAAGCAGACCCAGTACTTC
few	TRBD1	TRBV19	TRBJ2-7	CASSPLGQGPHEQYF	TGTGCCAGTAGTCCCCTAGGACAGGGGCCGCACGAGCAGTACTTC
-	-	TRBV19	TRBJ1-1	CASSMTPGQAEAFF	TGTGCCAGTAGTATGACCCCGGGGCAGGCTGAAGCTTTCTTT
-	-	TRBV25-1	TRBJ1-5	CASSEYSGQPQHF	TGTGCCAGCAGTGAATATAGCGGTCAGCCCCAGCATTTT
few	-	TRBV15	TRBJ1-1	CATSREGGNVEAFF	TGTGCCACCAGCAGAGAAGGGGGTAACGTTGAAGCTTTCTTT
-	TRBD1	TRBV19	TRBJ1-6	CASSFQGDRSPLHF	TGTGCCAGTAGTTTCCAGGGGGACCGTTCACCCCTCCACTTT
-	-	TRBV2	TRBJ1-1	CAQAGQGGTEAFF	TGTGCCCAAGCGGGCCAGGGTGGTACTGAAGCTTTCTTT
-	-	TRBV7-6	TRBJ2-5	CASSSLYTAQETQYF	TGTGCCAGCAGCAGCCTATACACGGCTCAAGAGACCCAGTACTTC
once	-	TRBV7-6	TRBJ2-3	CASSPGVGDTQYF	TGTGCCAGCAGCCCCGGGGTGGGAGATACGCAGTATTTT
few	TRBD1	TRBV9	TRBJ1-1	CASSHTGDTEAFF	TGTGCCAGCAGCCATACAGGGGACACTGAAGCTTTCTTT
-	-	TRBV2	TRBJ1-2	CASSFDRDNYGYTF	TGTGCCAGCAGTTTCGACAGAGACAACTATGGCTACACCTTC
many	-	TRBV19	TRBJ2-7	CASSLHGTLGEQYF	TGTGCCAGTAGCCTCCATGGGACCCTCGGCGAGCAGTACTTC
-	TRBD2	TRBV29-1	TRBJ2-1	CSVDGYGLAANNEQFF	TGCAGCGTTGATGGGTATGGACTAGCGGCAAACAATGAGCAGTTCTTC
-	-	TRBV28	TRBJ2-3	CASSYPGASTDTQYF	TGTGCCAGCAGTTATCCAGGGGCTAGCACAGATACGCAGTATTTT
once	TRBD2	TRBV2	TRBJ2-3	CASRSPSGGWLDTQYF	TGTGCCAGCAGGAGCCCTAGCGGGGGGTGGTTAGATACGCAGTATTTT
many	-	TRBV24-1	TRBJ2-1	CATSDLKVRYNEQFF	TGTGCCACCAGTGATTTGAAGGTCCGGTACAATGAGCAGTTCTTC
-	TRBD2	TRBV9	TRBJ2-3	CASSSSGGAVTQYF	TGTGCCAGCAGCTCTAGCGGGGGGGCCGTTACGCAGTATTTT
many	-	TRBV7-2	TRBJ1-6	CASSKQMQTGFFPLHF	TGTGCCAGCAGTAAACAGATGCAGACGGGATTTTTCCCCCTCCACTTT
many	TRBD2	TRBV4-1	TRBJ2-7	CASSQAGGGAYEQYF	TGCGCCAGCAGCCAAGCGGGTGGGGGGGCCTACGAGCAGTACTTC
-	TRBD1	TRBV10-1	TRBJ1-1	CASSPTGENTEAFF	TGCGCCAGCTCCCCGACAGGGGAGAACACTGAAGCTTTCTTT
once	-	TRBV7-9	TRBJ2-7	CASSRDNYEQYF	TGTGCCAGTAGTAGGGACAACTACGAGCAGTACTTC
few	-	TRBV7-8	TRBJ2-7	CASRGVAYEQYF	TGTGCCAGCAGGGGGGTCGCCTACGAGCAGTACTTC
-	-	TRBV10-3	TRBJ2-1	CAISDPLRRPEQFF	TGTGCCATCAGCGACCCCCTACGGCGTCCTGAGCAGTTCTTC
many	TRBD2	TRBV24-1	TRBJ2-1	CATSRSGLAGDWNEQFF	TGTGCCACCAGCCGGTCGGGACTAGCGGGAGATTGGAATGAGCAGTTCTTC
-	TRBD2	TRBV2	TRBJ2-1	CASSVDGGGYNEQFF	TGTGCCAGCAGTGTTGATGGCGGGGGCTACAATGAGCAGTTCTTC
many	TRBD1	TRBV5-1	TRBJ1-1	CASSLTRPGGSEAFF	TGCGCCAGCAGCTTAACCAGACCAGGGGGCAGTGAAGCTTTCTTT
many	-	TRBV19	TRBJ2-4	CASRDRLAKNIQYF	TGTGCCAGTAGGGACAGACTAGCCAAAAACATTCAGTACTTC
once	TRBD2	TRBV19	TRBJ2-1	CASSIGLADYNEQFF	TGTGCCAGTAGTATAGGACTAGCGGACTACAATGAGCAGTTCTTC
few	-	TRBV7-6	TRBJ2-7	CASSLDAGTYEQYF	TGTGCCAGCAGCTTAGACGCGGGCACCTACGAGCAGTACTTC
many	TRBD2	TRBV2	TRBJ2-7	CASKGSTGLAGEQYF	TGTGCCAGCAAAGGTTCCACGGGACTAGCGGGGGAGCAGTACTTC
-	TRBD2	TRBV15	TRBJ2-3	CATSVYSGASTDTQYF	TGTGCCACCAGCGTATATAGCGGGGCTAGCACAGATACGCAGTATTTT
few	-	TRBV24-1	TRBJ2-1	CATSDSGYNEQFF	TGTGCCACCAGTGATTCGGGCTACAATGAGCAGTTCTTC
-	-	TRBV19	TRBJ1-2	CASSPSAGGRVYGYTF	TGTGCCAGTAGCCCGAGCGCGGGCGGTAGGGTTTATGGCTACACCTTC
-	-	TRBV6-2/TRBV6-3	TRBJ1-2	CASASTREGYSGYTF	TGTGCCAGCGCCTCTACTCGGGAGGGATATAGCGGCTACACCTTC
many	TRBD1	TRBV29-1	TRBJ1-5	CSVGTGVFQPQHF	TGCAGCGTTGGGACAGGGGTTTTTCAGCCCCAGCATTTT
few	-	TRBV2	TRBJ2-7	CASSEARVLEHF	TGTGCCAGCAGTGAAGCGCGTGTTCTCGAACACTTC
-	TRBD2	TRBV6-1	TRBJ2-7	CASTLETSGGYEQYF	TGTGCCAGCACCCTTGAGACTAGCGGCGGATACGAGCAGTACTTC
-	-	TRBV24-1	TRBJ2-7	CATSDLWDEQYF	TGTGCCACCAGTGATTTGTGGGACGAGCAGTACTTC
-	TRBD1	TRBV25-1	TRBJ2-3	CASSPVVNRGVNTDTQYF	TGTGCCAGCTCACCGGTAGTCAACAGGGGGGTGAACACAGATACGCAGTATTTT
-	-	TRBV15	TRBJ2-5	CATSRDNAPVADTGETQYF	TGTGCCACCAGCAGAGATAATGCCCCGGTAGCGGATACAGGGGAGACCCAGTACTTC
-	-	TRBV20-1	TRBJ1-5	CSASATSNQPQHF	TGCAGTGCTAGCGCCACAAGCAATCAGCCCCAGCATTTT
-	-	TRBV25-1	TRBJ1-1	CASSEGRGLNTEAFF	TGTGCCAGCAGTGAAGGTCGAGGGCTGAACACTGAAGCTTTCTTT
-	-	TRBV6-5	TRBJ1-5	CASSYGSVGSSNQPQHF	TGTGCCAGCAGTTACGGTTCAGTGGGGAGTAGCAATCAGCCCCAGCATTTT
-	-	TRBV20-1	TRBJ1-2	CSARDEGGYTF	TGCAGTGCTAGAGATGAAGGCGGCTACACCTTC
many	-	TRBV2	TRBJ2-7	CASKRSYEQYF	TGTGCCAGCAAACGGTCCTACGAGCAGTACTTC
-	TRBD1	TRBV12-3/TRBV12-4	TRBJ1-1	CASSIDRGSAFF	TGTGCCAGCAGCATCGACAGGGGGTCAGCTTTCTTT
-	-	TRBV7-9	TRBJ2-7	CASSKDIYEQYF	TGTGCCAGCAGCAAGGATATTTACGAGCAGTACTTC
many	-	TRBV2	TRBJ1-5	CASRQGETQHF	TGTGCCAGCAGACAAGGAGAGACCCAGCATTTT
-	-	TRBV29-1	TRBJ1-4	CSVATNEKLFF	TGCAGCGTTGCAACTAATGAAAAACTGTTTTTT
many	-	TRBV6-1	TRBJ2-7	CASSLGGLHSYEQYF	TGTGCCAGCAGCCTGGGCGGGCTACACTCCTACGAGCAGTACTTC
-	TRBD1	TRBV24-1	TRBJ2-5	CATSVGTGQGAETQYF	TGTGCCACCAGTGTTGGAACGGGACAGGGGGCAGAGACCCAGTACTTC
once	TRBD1	TRBV7-9	TRBJ1-1	CASSRDRGEAFF	TGTGCCAGCAGCCGGGACAGGGGTGAAGCTTTCTTT
-	TRBD1	TRBV20-1	TRBJ2-7	CSAYPPGTGESEQYF	TGCAGTGCGTACCCACCCGGGACAGGGGAGAGTGAGCAGTACTTC
-	-	TRBV2	TRBJ2-7	CASSGFTIDEQYF	TGTGCCAGCAGCGGCTTTACGATTGACGAGCAGTACTTC